This T cell receptor (beta chain) was identified in a study of T cell responses to AZD1222 COVID-19 vaccine. Whole-study results and caveats: Vaccination with two AZD1222 doses was followed by a rise in Spike-specific TCR breadth and depth. The repertoires were collected only after the peak T cell response. Spike-wide vaccine-associated CD4 TCRs dominated at 160-218 and 743-854.

Germline values: CDR1 KGHDR, CDR2 SFDVKD. V was pared by 4 bases and J by 0 bases, with 2 bases between. This CDR3 is built from 12 residues. Regarding this clone: Its antigen is unknown. Other nucleotide sequences in the sample specify the same CDR3.

Measured with immunoSEQ multiplex PCR; TCRdb has only the in-frame clones, and not every one. There are 85,000 to 120,000 clones in the sample; roughly 84% occur only once, and about 18% lies in the top ten. The chain has TRBV24-1 and TRBJ1-2; D gene uncertain. This clonotype was obtained from an adult in good health. The sequenced sample was peripheral blood, obtained on day 0 of AZD1222 vaccination. The chain's CDR3 is CATSEANYGYTF. In nucleotides, the CDR3 is TGTGCCACCAGTGAAGCTAACTATGGCTACACCTTC.